The TCR beta chain under discussion was sequenced for a study of shared clonotypes between healthy human individuals. Study-level findings and limits: The study drew on few donors, limiting represented genetic and exposure-history diversity.

Ten immunoSEQ deep assay plates were used to sequence unsorted PBMC DNA. TCRdb's copy holds only in-frame clones and misses some; the assay was immunoSEQ multiplex PCR. The sample carries about 490,000 clones, 65% to 85% recorded once. CDR1 is SNHLY, CDR2 FYNNEI, per germline. V lost 8 bases and J 9 bases, leaving 20 bases between the germline ends. The CDR3 runs 14 residues. In unsorted samples, genomic DNA was obtained using tens of millions of PBMCs. Comments on this clone: Its antigen remains unidentified.

The TCR comes from a woman aged 40 to 55 in good health. Some clones in this sample may be carry-over from other donors' samples. Sequencing used PBMCs. The chain recombines TRBV2 with TRBJ2-1; D possibly matches TRBD1 or TRBD2 (6 bases each). The CDR3 bases are TGTGCCAGCCTAGGGGGGCTGGCGCAGGGTGAGCAGTTCTTC. Residues: CASLGGLAQGEQFF. Filled out from reference TRBV2 and TRBJ2-1, the complete variable domain reads EPEVTQTPSHQVTQMGQEVILRCVPISNHLYFYWYRQILGQKVEFLVSFYNNEISEKSEIFDDQFSVERPDGSNFTLKIRSTKLEDSAMYFCASLGGLAQGEQFFGPGTRLTVL.